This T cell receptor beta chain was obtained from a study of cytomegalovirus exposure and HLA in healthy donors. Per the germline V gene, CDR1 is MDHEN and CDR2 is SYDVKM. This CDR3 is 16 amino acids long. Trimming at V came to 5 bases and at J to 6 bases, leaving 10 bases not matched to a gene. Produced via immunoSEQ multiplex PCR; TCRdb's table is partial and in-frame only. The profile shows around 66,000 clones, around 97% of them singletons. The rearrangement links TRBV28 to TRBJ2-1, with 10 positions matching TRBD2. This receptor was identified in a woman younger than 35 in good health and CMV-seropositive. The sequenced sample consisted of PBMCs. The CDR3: CASSRNLAGAINEQFF. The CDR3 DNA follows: TGTGCCAGCAGTAGAAATCTAGCGGGAGCGATCAATGAGCAGTTCTTC.